These 13 T cell receptor beta chains originate from one sample sequenced in a study of identical twins. MiXCR, run by TCRdb on the 5' RACE reads, gives a single entry per CDR3 protein. This sample has about 890,000 distinct CDR3 sequences, with 9% to 15% found just once. These data also formed part of another study, on yellow fever vaccine responses in identical twins.

The sequencing input was PBMCs. These receptors were taken from a woman aged 18-35 years in good health.

J is TRBJ2-1 and V is TRBV20-1; 7 bases are shared with TRBD1. Germline CDR1 and CDR2: DFQATT and SNEGSKA (reference sequence). The CDR3 spans 12 residues. With V trimmed by 6 bases and J by 9 bases, 8 bases remained unmatched. For the CDR3, the DNA is TGCAGTGCCATAAAGACAGGGAGTGAGCAGTTCTTC. Its protein is CSAIKTGSEQFF.

In its sample, this clonotype was seen many times. The rearrangement links TRBV7-2 to TRBJ2-3; D gene uncertain. V shed 7 bases and J shed 6 bases, with 11 bases lying between them. Germline CDR1 is SGHTA and CDR2 is FQGNSA. CDR3 size: 12 residues. The CDR3: CASTPDVDTQYF. CDR3 in DNA: TGTGCCAGCACTCCCGATGTGGATACGCAGTATTTT. Drawing the rest from reference TRBV7-2 and TRBJ2-3, the complete variable domain is GAGVSQSPSNKVTEKGKDVELRCDPISGHTALYWYRQSLGQGLEFLIYFQGNSAPDKSGLPSDRFSAERTGGSVSTLTIQRTQQEDSAVYLCASTPDVDTQYFGPGTRLTVL.

This clonotype was seen a few times. The CDR3 coding sequence is TGTGCCAGCAGTTACGGGACAGGGAGCGGAAACACCATATATTTT. It translates to CASSYGTGSGNTIYF. This chain connects TRBV6-2 or TRBV6-3 to TRBJ1-3, with 9 bases identical to TRBD1. CDR3 length: 15 residues. Per the germline V gene, CDR1 is MNHEY and CDR2 is SVGEGT. V lost 2 bases, J lost 4 bases, and 3 bases stayed unmatched.

V is TRBV18 and J is TRBJ1-2; D is unresolved. CDR3 size: 13 residues. Trimming left V 3 bases short and J 3 bases short, with 8 bases between. Germline V gene lookup returns CDR1 KGHSH and CDR2 LQKENI. In DNA form, the CDR3 reads TGTGCCAGCTCACCGCGCAATCACTATGGCTACACCTTC. Translating it yields CASSPRNHYGYTF.

The chain links TRBV20-1 to TRBJ2-1; weak D call: TRBD1 (5 bases). The V end lost 3 bases, the J end lost 12 bases, and 12 bases lay between the germline ends. The CDR3 runs to 11 residues. Germline CDR1 DFQATT, CDR2 SNEGSKA (reference sequence). In DNA, the CDR3 is TGCAGTGCTAGGCTAGGGGATGGGCAGTTCTTC. It specifies CSARLGDGQFF.

In this sample, this clonotype turned up many times. The chain links TRBV12-3 or TRBV12-4 to TRBJ2-2; 8 bases map to TRBD1. This CDR3 has 16 amino acids. Losses at the gene ends were 4 bases for V and 0 bases for J; bases not matched to a gene: 4. The CDR3 region is CASSSRDRSNTGELFF. The CDR3 DNA is TGTGCCAGCAGTTCCCGGGACAGGTCGAACACCGGGGAGCTGTTTTTT.

V is TRBV14 and J is TRBJ2-1; 9 bases are a match to TRBD1. V trimming: 3 bases; J trimming: 3 bases; junction bases outside the gene matches: 3. The germline V gene has CDR1 SGHDN and CDR2 FVKESK. The CDR3 is 15 residues long. Here the CDR3 reads CASSHTGGFYNEQFF. The CDR3, as DNA: TGTGCCAGCAGCCATACAGGGGGCTTCTACAATGAGCAGTTCTTC.

This clonotype was detected many times. The chain combines TRBV20-1 with TRBJ2-5, with 9 positions matching TRBD2. The CDR3 covers 13 residues. With V trimmed by 0 bases and J by 8 bases, 4 bases remained unmatched. In germline, CDR1 is DFQATT, CDR2 SNEGSKA (reference sequence). Written as DNA, the CDR3 is TGCAGTGCTAGAGATAGCGGGGGCCCTACCCAGTACTTC. Translating gives CSARDSGGPTQYF.

The chain uses TRBV7-9 and TRBJ2-7; a weak D match, TRBD2 (6 bases). Between the trimmed V and J ends, which lost 5 bases and 6 bases, there was a span of 11 bases. Germline V gene data show CDR1 as SEHNR and CDR2 as FQNEAQ (reference sequence). The CDR3 is made up of 12 amino acids. The CDR3 coding sequence is TGTGCCAGCAGCCCGACTAGACCCGAGCAGTACTTC. Amino acid sequence: CASSPTRPEQYF.

CDR3 protein: CSARDRLVPDTQYF. Written as DNA, the CDR3 is TGCAGTGCTAGAGATCGCCTAGTCCCAGATACGCAGTATTTT. This chain connects TRBV20-1 to TRBJ2-3; D not resolved. CDR1 DFQATT and CDR2 SNEGSKA come from the germline V gene (reference sequence). The CDR3 is 14 amino acids. V was trimmed by 0 bases and J by 4 bases, leaving 11 bases between them.

The rearrangement links TRBV20-1 to TRBJ2-3; no clear D. V shed 7 bases and J shed 1 base, with 9 bases lying between them. CDR1 is DFQATT and CDR2 is SNEGSKA in the germline V gene (reference sequence). This CDR3 has 12 amino acids. CDR3 bases: TGCAGTGTCTCATCGGGCACAGATACGCAGTATTTT. Its translation is CSVSSGTDTQYF.

The V and J genes are TRBV4-1 and TRBJ1-5; 10 bases are shared with TRBD1. V lost 2 bases, J lost 10 bases, and 2 bases stayed unmatched. The CDR3 runs to 13 residues. The germline CDR1 and CDR2 sequences are MGHRA and YSYEKL. The CDR3 DNA sequence: TGCGCCAGCAGCCAAACGACAGGGGGCCCCCAGCATTTT. It codes for CASSQTTGGPQHF.

Turning to this clonotype: Relative to the germline gene, one junction end is altered; a read error may explain this. The J gene is TRBJ2-3, the V gene TRBV7-3; TRBD1 might be the D (5 bases). The germline V gene has CDR1 SGHTA and CDR2 FQGTGA. The CDR3 has 13 residues. In nucleotides, the CDR3 is TGTGCCAGCAGCCTATACCTCACAGGTACGCAGTATTTT. Translated: CASSLYLTGTQYF.